A single sample gave rise to the 21 T cell receptor beta chains below, sequenced in a study of shared clonotypes between healthy human individuals. TCRdb keeps only in-frame clones here, not all; method: immunoSEQ multiplex PCR. The sample holds 1.5 million to 2.5 million clones, less than 95% seen once. CD45RO-negative, CCR7-positively selected cells formed the naive CD8 fraction, excluding terminally differentiated effector memory CD45RA+ cells. Sequences were obtained from naive CD8+ T cells sorted from blood. These receptors came from a man aged 18 to 30 in good health.

A word on this clone: The same CDR3 is also encoded by other DNA sequences in this sample. The chain has TRBV28 and TRBJ2-2, with D perhaps matching TRBD1 (5 bases). Between the trimmed V and J ends, which lost 5 bases and 3 bases, there was a span of 10 bases. The CDR3 has 14 amino acids. Germline V gene lookup returns CDR1 MDHEN and CDR2 SYDVKM. In DNA, the CDR3 is TGTGCCAGCAGTCTTCAAGGGGACACCGGGGAGCTGTTTTTT. Protein sequence: CASSLQGDTGELFF.

The chain links TRBV11-3 to TRBJ2-5, with TRBD1 identical over 9 bases. J was trimmed by 0 bases and V by 5 bases; bases with no gene match: 7. This CDR3 spans 16 amino acids. The V gene's germline CDR1 is SGHNT and CDR2 YENEEA. CDR3 sequence: CASSPRTGAYQETQYF. DNA of the CDR3: TGTGCCAGCAGCCCAAGGACAGGGGCGTACCAAGAGACCCAGTACTTC.

The chain joins TRBV4-1 to TRBJ1-1, with a possible D match to TRBD1 (5 bases). CDR1 and CDR2 from the germline V gene are MGHRA and YSYEKL. This CDR3 region has 13 residues. V lost 1 base to trimming and J lost 6 bases, with 9 bases between them. CDR3 in amino acids: CASSQASGAEAFF. CDR3 in DNA: TGCGCCAGCAGCCAAGCGTCGGGGGCTGAAGCTTTCTTT.

J is TRBJ2-5 and V is TRBV19; weak D call: TRBD1 (6 bases). V gave up 5 bases and J gave up 3 bases, with 16 bases separating them. This CDR3 is built from 15 residues. Germline CDR1 LNHDA, CDR2 SQIVND (reference sequence). CDR3 amino acids: CASSLRDTDKETQYF. The CDR3 nucleotides read TGTGCCAGTAGTCTCCGGGACACTGACAAAGAGACCCAGTACTTC.

This chain joins TRBV7-9 and TRBJ2-1, with 9 bases identical to TRBD2. The V and J ends lost 5 bases and 0 bases, in that order; junction bases with no gene match: 8. The CDR3 totals 17 residues. The V gene's germline CDR1 is SEHNR and CDR2 FQNEAQ (reference sequence). CDR3 residues: CASSTRLAVSSYNEQFF. The CDR3 nucleotides are TGTGCCAGCAGCACCAGACTAGCGGTGAGCTCCTACAATGAGCAGTTCTTC.

A remark on this clone: Other DNA sequences in the sample encode the same CDR3. The chain recombines TRBV27 with TRBJ1-5; TRBD1 matches 10 bases. CDR3 length equals 14 residues. The V gene's germline CDR1 is MNHEY and CDR2 SMNVEV (reference sequence). With 3 bases clipped from V and 4 bases from J, the junction kept 0 bases outside the gene matches. CDR3 in amino acids: CASSLGQGNQPQHF. Written as DNA, the CDR3 is TGTGCCAGCAGTTTGGGACAGGGGAATCAGCCCCAGCATTTT.

Of note for this clone: This same CDR3 is encoded by further DNA sequences in the sample. This chain uses TRBV4-1 with TRBJ2-7; 9 nucleotides align to TRBD2. V was pared by 0 bases and J by 4 bases, with 4 bases of the junction left unmatched. The length of the CDR3 is 15 residues. Looked up from germline, CDR1 is MGHRA and CDR2 is YSYEKL. CDR3 DNA: TGCGCCAGCAGCCAAGAACTCGCGGGGGGGTACGAGCAGTACTTC. Amino acid sequence: CASSQELAGGYEQYF.

This clone was observed once. The same CDR3 also results from other DNA sequences found in this sample. The CDR3 DNA is TGTGCCAGTAGTATTGGTGCTAGCGGCTACAATGAGCAGTTCTTC. This sequence encodes CASSIGASGYNEQFF. V is TRBV19 and J is TRBJ2-1, with 7 bases aligning to TRBD2. The V gene end was trimmed by 3 bases and the J gene end by 3 bases; junction bases not matched to a gene: 5. Per germline, CDR1 LNHDA and CDR2 SQIVND (reference sequence). The CDR3 is made up of 15 amino acids.

This rearrangement joins TRBV2 to TRBJ2-1, with 11 bases fitting TRBD2. V trimming: 1 base; J trimming: 1 base; junction bases outside the gene matches: 9. This CDR3 is built from 19 residues. CDR1 and CDR2 (germline): SNHLY, FYNNEI. This CDR3 is CASSEGMGTSGRSYNEQFF. CDR3 in DNA: TGTGCCAGCAGTGAAGGAATGGGGACTAGCGGCCGATCCTACAATGAGCAGTTCTTC.

The rearrangement uses TRBV25-1 and TRBJ1-4; the D gene is possibly TRBD1 (5 bases). The V end lost 1 base, the J end lost 2 bases, and 11 bases lay between the germline ends. In germline, CDR1 is MGHDK, CDR2 SYGVNS. The CDR3 is made up of 16 amino acids. CDR3 sequence: CASSESSAGTNEKLFF. The CDR3 nucleotides are TGTGCCAGCAGTGAATCCAGCGCAGGGACTAATGAAAAACTGTTTTTT.

The genes are TRBV4-1 and TRBJ2-1, with 9 bases identical to TRBD1. Losses at the gene ends were 6 bases for V and 8 bases for J; bases not matched to a gene: 11. There are 15 residues in the CDR3. Germline CDR1 is MGHRA and CDR2 is YSYEKL. The DNA of the CDR3 is TGCGCCAGCAGTACACGGGACAGGGATCTCCATGAGCAGTTCTTC. Encoded protein: CASSTRDRDLHEQFF.

The chain is built from TRBV4-3 and TRBJ2-4; D tentatively fits TRBD1 or TRBD2 (5 bases each). The CDR3 length is 15 residues. Trimming shortened V by 1 base and J by 9 bases, and 16 bases separated the two germline ends. The germline V gene has CDR1 LGHNA and CDR2 YSLEER. The DNA for the CDR3 is TGCGCCAGCAGCCAAGCGACAGAGGGGTACGGCATTCAGTACTTC. Protein sequence: CASSQATEGYGIQYF.

The chain joins TRBV6-5 to TRBJ2-3; D possibly matches TRBD1 or TRBD2 (5 bases each). The germline V gene encodes CDR1 MNHEY and CDR2 SVGAGI. The CDR3 extends over 16 amino acids. Trimming removed 4 bases from V and 3 bases from J, with 17 bases in between. The CDR3: CASSFLEGLTTDTQYF. Here the CDR3 DNA reads TGTGCCAGCAGTTTCCTCGAGGGGTTAACGACAGATACGCAGTATTTT.

This chain joins TRBV10-3 and TRBJ2-2; D perhaps matches TRBD2 (5 bases). CDR3 size: 14 residues. Germline CDR1 ENHRY, CDR2 SYGVKD. The V gene lost 8 bases and the J gene lost 3 bases, with 13 bases spanning the gap. DNA of the CDR3: TGTGCCATCTCAAGCGGTGGAGACACCGGGGAGCTGTTTTTT. Its translation is CAISSGGDTGELFF.

The CDR3 nucleotides read TGTGCCACCAGCAGAGATGGCAGTCACAATGAGCAGTTCTTC. Protein product: CATSRDGSHNEQFF. V and J are TRBV15 and TRBJ2-1; D ambiguous. This CDR3 comprises 14 residues. Per germline, CDR1 LNHNV and CDR2 YYDKDF (reference sequence). Between the trimmed V and J ends, which lost 0 bases and 5 bases, there was a span of 8 bases.

Only one count was recorded for this clone. DNA of the CDR3: TGTGCCAGCAGTTCGGGACTAGCGGGGGGCCCCGGTTTCTTC. It codes for CASSSGLAGGPGFF. This chain joins TRBV13 and TRBJ2-1; 15 nucleotides line up with TRBD2. Trimming removed 6 bases from V and 16 bases from J; junction bases left unmatched: 10. The CDR3 is 14 residues long. Germline lookup yields CDR1 PRHDT and CDR2 FYEKMQ (reference sequence).

The chain joins TRBV7-9 to TRBJ2-1; D not certain. V was pared by 3 bases and J by 5 bases, with 8 bases between. Looked up from germline, CDR1 is SEHNR and CDR2 is FQNEAQ (reference sequence). This CDR3 has 13 amino acids. The CDR3 DNA reads TGTGCCAGCAGCTTTTCAATCAACAATGAGCAGTTCTTC. It encodes CASSFSINNEQFF.

The genes are TRBV10-2 and TRBJ2-2; TRBD2 matches 10 bases. Germline CDR1 is WSHSY and CDR2 is SAAADI. J lost 4 bases, V lost 7 bases, and 18 bases had no gene match. This CDR3 is 19 amino acids long. The CDR3 DNA reads as TGCGCCAGCACCGGATTACGGGCTAGCGGGGGTCCGGCCACCGGGGAGCTGTTTTTT. Residues: CASTGLRASGGPATGELFF.

The rearrangement links TRBV7-2 to TRBJ2-5, with TRBD2 matching over 13 bases. The CDR3 loop spans 17 amino acids. Per germline, CDR1 SGHTA and CDR2 FQGNSA. Trimming cost V 1 base and J 5 bases; bases outside gene matches: 7. The CDR3 protein is CASSLVGLAGWRETQYF. In DNA form, the CDR3 reads TGTGCCAGCAGCTTAGTGGGACTAGCGGGGTGGAGGGAGACCCAGTACTTC. Variable domain in full (rest from reference TRBV7-2 and TRBJ2-5): GAGVSQSPSNKVTEKGKDVELRCDPISGHTALYWYRQSLGQGLEFLIYFQGNSAPDKSGLPSDRFSAERTGGSVSTLTIQRTQQEDSAVYLCASSLVGLAGWRETQYFGPGTRLLVL.

A single count supports this clone. This chain connects TRBV15 to TRBJ2-7; 7 nucleotides match TRBD1. From germline, CDR1 is LNHNV and CDR2 YYDKDF (reference sequence). This CDR3 has 15 amino acids. V was clipped by 4 bases and J by 4 bases; unmatched bases: 10. This CDR3 is CATSTSTGISYEQYF. CDR3 coding DNA: TGTGCCACCAGCACCTCGACAGGGATCTCTTACGAGCAGTACTTC.

The chain combines TRBV19 with TRBJ1-6; 12 bases fit TRBD1. This CDR3 has 13 residues. Germline trimming cut 3 bases from V and 15 bases from J; bases unmatched to any gene: 3. Germline values: CDR1 LNHDA, CDR2 SQIVND (reference sequence). The CDR3, as DNA: TGTGCCAGTAGTATGGGACAGGGGGCCCTCCTCCACTTT. As protein: CASSMGQGALLHF.